Listed below are T cell receptor beta chains from one sample, sequenced in a study of cytomegalovirus exposure and HLA in healthy donors. Here immunoSEQ multiplex PCR was the method, and the copy in TCRdb shows in-frame clones only, minus some. The listing contains roughly 140,000 clones. Sequencing used PBMCs. Source of these receptors: a man aged 40-49 years in good health and CMV-seronegative. Each CDR3 is given with its conserved first and last residue. Fields, in order: D gene, V gene, J gene, CDR3 protein, CDR3 DNA. A D gene is named only where the DNA matches it firmly.

TRBD2	TRBV6-1	TRBJ2-7	CASRPSGGAYEQYF	TGTGCCAGCAGACCCAGCGGGGGGGCCTACGAGCAGTACTTC
NA	TRBV5-4	TRBJ1-1	CASSLAGQAMNTEAFF	TGTGCCAGCAGCTTGGCCGGTCAGGCGATGAACACTGAAGCTTTCTTT
TRBD1	TRBV7-2	TRBJ1-2	CASSPRTGGAWGDYTF	TGTGCCAGCAGCCCCCGGACAGGGGGCGCTTGGGGTGACTACACCTTC
TRBD2	TRBV27	TRBJ2-2	CASSLLAGEGTGELFF	TGTGCCAGCAGTTTACTAGCGGGGGAAGGGACCGGGGAGCTGTTTTTT
NA	TRBV25-1	TRBJ1-4	CASSDPLEGATNEKLFF	TGTGCCAGCAGTGACCCCCTCGAGGGGGCAACTAATGAAAAACTGTTTTTT
TRBD1	TRBV7-2	TRBJ2-7	CASSAVRDSSYEQYF	TGTGCCAGCAGCGCCGTCCGGGACAGCTCCTACGAGCAGTACTTC
NA	TRBV5-1	TRBJ2-7	CASSSQGHEQYF	TGCGCCAGCAGCTCTCAGGGCCACGAGCAGTACTTC
TRBD1	TRBV5-1	TRBJ2-7	CASSFSLEETDRVWDEQYF	TGCGCCAGCAGCTTTTCTCTTGAGGAAACGGACAGGGTGTGGGACGAGCAGTACTTC
NA	TRBV6-1	TRBJ2-5	CASSRNSLGEETQYF	TGTGCCAGCAGCCGAAACAGTCTCGGGGAGGAGACCCAGTACTTC
NA	TRBV5-1	TRBJ2-2	CASSLPAGETGELFF	TGCGCCAGCAGCTTGCCGGCAGGGGAGACCGGGGAGCTGTTTTTT
TRBD1	TRBV19	TRBJ2-7	CASSIGQGGEQYF	TGTGCCAGTAGTATAGGACAGGGGGGCGAGCAGTACTTC
TRBD1	TRBV9	TRBJ2-1	CASTKGGLYNEQFF	TGTGCCAGCACCAAAGGGGGCCTCTACAATGAGCAGTTCTTC
NA	TRBV28	TRBJ2-1	CASSLIGRGNEQFF	TGTGCCAGCAGTTTGATAGGTCGAGGCAATGAGCAGTTCTTC
TRBD1	TRBV6-5	TRBJ2-7	CASSPGLGQGREQYF	TGTGCCAGCAGCCCTGGGCTGGGACAGGGACGCGAGCAGTACTTC
NA	TRBV4-3	TRBJ2-7	CASSHPPGLWCYEQYF	TGCGCCAGCAGCCACCCCCCGGGACTGTGGTGCTACGAGCAGTACTTC
NA	TRBV7-2	TRBJ2-5	CASSLGRVETQYF	TGTGCCAGCAGCTTAGGCCGGGTTGAGACCCAGTACTTC
NA	TRBV7-2	TRBJ1-1	CASSPQMHNTEAFF	TGTGCCAGCAGCCCACAGATGCACAACACTGAAGCTTTCTTT
NA	TRBV11-2	TRBJ2-3	CASSLDTGITQYF	TGTGCCAGCAGCTTAGATACGGGGATTACGCAGTATTTT
NA	TRBV12-5	TRBJ1-1	CASGGQGSTEAFF	TGTGCTAGTGGTGGCCAAGGGAGCACTGAAGCTTTCTTT
TRBD2	TRBV4-2	TRBJ2-7	CASSQGGGDLSYEQYF	TGTGCCAGCAGCCAGGGTGGGGGGGACCTCTCCTACGAGCAGTACTTC
NA	TRBV29-1	TRBJ2-5	CSVDRLGQETQYF	TGCAGCGTTGACAGACTTGGCCAAGAGACCCAGTACTTC
NA	TRBV19	TRBJ1-4	CASAGRKEKLFF	TGTGCCAGTGCGGGTAGGAAGGAAAAACTGTTTTTT
TRBD2	TRBV6-1	TRBJ2-1	CASSEAGTSMNEQFF	TGTGCCAGCAGTGAAGCGGGGACTAGCATGAATGAGCAGTTCTTC
NA	TRBV7-6	TRBJ1-1	CASSLDGGGTEAFF	TGTGCCAGCAGCTTAGATGGCGGAGGCACTGAAGCTTTCTTT
TRBD1	TRBV4-3	TRBJ2-7	CASSQTGASYEQYF	TGCGCCAGCAGCCAAACAGGGGCCTCCTACGAGCAGTACTTC
NA	TRBV7-8	TRBJ2-7	CASSSSSSAYEQYF	TGTGCCAGCAGCTCAAGTTCTTCGGCCTACGAGCAGTACTTC
TRBD1	TRBV19	TRBJ1-5	CASRPTGGRQPQHF	TGTGCCAGTCGCCCTACAGGGGGCAGGCAGCCCCAGCATTTT
NA	TRBV7-2	TRBJ2-1	CASSGRQAKVSNEQFF	TGTGCCAGCAGCGGACGACAGGCGAAAGTGTCCAATGAGCAGTTCTTC
NA	TRBV4-3	TRBJ1-6	CASSPQGHNSPLHF	TGCGCCAGCAGCCCACAGGGTCACAATTCACCCCTCCACTTT
TRBD2	TRBV29-1	TRBJ2-3	CSGEGGSGGSTDTQYF	TGCAGCGGGGAGGGAGGTAGCGGGGGAAGCACAGATACGCAGTATTTT
TRBD2	TRBV2	TRBJ2-3	CASSGAGGLDTQYF	TGTGCCAGCAGTGGAGCGGGGGGATTAGATACGCAGTATTTT
NA	TRBV7-2	TRBJ1-2	CASSISGYGYTF	TGTGCCAGCAGCATCTCCGGCTATGGCTACACCTTC
TRBD1	TRBV7-2	TRBJ2-2	CASSLPWTGSGELFF	TGTGCCAGCAGCTTACCTTGGACAGGCAGCGGGGAGCTGTTTTTT
TRBD2	TRBV7-2	TRBJ2-7	CASSLGLAASYEQYF	TGTGCCAGCAGCTTAGGACTAGCGGCCTCCTACGAGCAGTACTTC
NA	TRBV12-5	TRBJ1-1	CASGTRQNTEAFF	TGTGCTAGTGGTACCAGACAGAACACTGAAGCTTTCTTT